This passage covers 15 T cell receptor beta chains from one sample sequenced in a study of cytomegalovirus exposure and HLA in healthy donors. Sequencing was performed with immunoSEQ multiplex PCR; in TCRdb, only in-frame clones are kept and a portion is missing. The table shows 150,000 to 200,000 clones, with around 85% occurring only once. Sequenced: PBMCs. The source of these receptors is a man younger than 35 in good health and CMV-seropositive.

The rearrangement joins TRBV6-5 to TRBJ1-1, with D possibly being TRBD1 (5 bases). In germline, CDR1 is MNHEY, CDR2 SVGAGI. V dropped 5 bases and J dropped 4 bases, with 11 bases sitting between them. The CDR3 is 13 amino acids. The CDR3, as DNA: TGTGCCAGCAGTACGACAGTCAGCACTGAAGCTTTCTTT. Its translation: CASSTTVSTEAFF.

This chain connects TRBV5-1 to TRBJ2-3; perhaps TRBD2 as D (5 bases). This CDR3 comprises 15 residues. Germline CDR1 SGHRS, CDR2 YFSETQ. V lost 1 base, J lost 3 bases, and 12 bases lay in between. DNA of the CDR3: TGCGCCAGCAGCTTGCGGTCTCCGGGGACAGATACGCAGTATTTT. Protein sequence: CASSLRSPGTDTQYF.

The gene calls are TRBV18 and TRBJ1-2; D may be TRBD1 (6 bases). Germline assignment: CDR1 KGHSH and CDR2 LQKENI. V was shortened by 2 bases and J by 4 bases, with 14 bases between the two germline ends. The CDR3 is 15 amino acids. The CDR3 reads CASSPLQGEGYGYTF. In DNA form, the CDR3 reads TGTGCCAGCTCACCATTACAGGGAGAGGGCTATGGCTACACCTTC.

The chain carries TRBV2 and TRBJ2-7; the match to TRBD1 covers 9 bases. Germline-derived CDR1 and CDR2 are SNHLY and FYNNEI. Trimming cost V 10 bases and J 5 bases; bases outside gene matches: 12. The CDR3 contains 14 residues. DNA for the CDR3: TGTGCCATCCTACGGGGGACAGGGCCTAACGAGCAGTACTTC. The encoded protein is CAILRGTGPNEQYF. The full variable domain, completed using reference TRBV2 and TRBJ2-7, is EPEVTQTPSHQVTQMGQEVILRCVPISNHLYFYWYRQILGQKVEFLVSFYNNEISEKSEIFDDQFSVERPDGSNFTLKIRSTKLEDSAMYFCAILRGTGPNEQYFGPGTRLTVT.

The rearrangement uses TRBV6-4 and TRBJ2-2; TRBD2 matches at 9 bases. CDR3 length equals 14 residues. In germline, CDR1 is MRHNA, CDR2 SNTAGT. The ends lost 10 bases at V and 1 base at J; junction bases unmatched: 4. The CDR3: CAKKRGVNTGELFF. CDR3 DNA: TGTGCCAAGAAGCGGGGGGTGAACACCGGGGAGCTGTTTTTT.

This chain joins TRBV5-8 and TRBJ2-7; D is uncertain. The V gene lost 0 bases and the J gene lost 2 bases, with 6 bases spanning the gap. Germline V gene lookup returns CDR1 SGHTS and CDR2 YDEGEE. The CDR3 has 13 amino acids. This CDR3 reads CASSLGPPYEQYF. CDR3 in DNA: TGTGCCAGCAGCTTGGGGCCGCCCTACGAGCAGTACTTC.

The chain uses TRBV10-3 and TRBJ2-5; 9 nucleotides agree with TRBD2. The CDR3 is 18 residues long. The J segment lost 5 bases and the V segment lost 3 bases, leaving 16 bases of the junction unmatched. Germline V gene sequence: CDR1 ENHRY, CDR2 SYGVKD. This CDR3 is CAISDSKRLAESMETQYF. The DNA of the CDR3 is TGTGCCATCAGTGACAGTAAGAGACTAGCGGAGAGTATGGAGACCCAGTACTTC.

The gene calls are TRBV28 and TRBJ1-2, with 7 nucleotides matching TRBD1. Trimming removed 5 bases from V and 4 bases from J; junction bases left unmatched: 4. The germline gives CDR1 MDHEN, CDR2 SYDVKM. The CDR3 spans 13 residues. CDR3 amino acids: CASSTGQPYGYTF. For the CDR3, the DNA is TGTGCCAGCAGTACGGGACAGCCCTATGGCTACACCTTC.

V gene TRBV19 combines with J gene TRBJ1-2; 9 bases agree with TRBD1. The germline V gene encodes CDR1 LNHDA and CDR2 SQIVND (reference sequence). The CDR3 has 14 amino acids. The V and J ends lost 5 bases and 6 bases, in that order; junction bases with no gene match: 7. In nucleotides, the CDR3 is TGTGCCAGTAGTCCGGGACAGGGAAGAAATGGCTACACCTTC. Translated, it gives CASSPGQGRNGYTF.

This clone has only a few counts. The chain uses TRBV5-8 and TRBJ1-5; 7 bases map to TRBD1. Unmatched junction bases numbered 9, after V lost 7 bases and J lost 5 bases. The CDR3 consists of 14 residues. CDR1 SGHTS and CDR2 YDEGEE come from the germline V gene. CDR3 DNA sequence: TGTGCCAGCTCGAGAAGGACAGGTCATCAGCCCCAGCATTTT. Its translation is CASSRRTGHQPQHF. Complete variable domain (other parts from reference TRBV5-8 and TRBJ1-5): EAGVTQSPTHLIKTRGQQATLRCSPISGHTSVYWYQQALGLGLQFLLWYDEGEERNRGNFPPRFSGRQFPNYSSELNVNALELEDSALYLCASSRRTGHQPQHFGDGTRLSIL.

The sample holds a few counts of this clone. The CDR3 nucleotides are TGCGCCAGCAGTAACAGGGGAGCGGAGAGCTATGGCTACACCTTC. It encodes CASSNRGAESYGYTF. V usage is TRBV5-1 and J usage is TRBJ1-2; TRBD1 matches at 7 bases. This CDR3 is built from 15 residues. CDR1 and CDR2 from the germline V gene are SGHRS and YFSETQ. V lost 5 bases to trimming and J lost 4 bases; unmatched junction nucleotides: 11.

Written as DNA, the CDR3 is TGTGCCAGCAGTGAACAGGGTTATGGCTACACCTTC. It translates to CASSEQGYGYTF. The chain links TRBV25-1 to TRBJ1-2; D possibly corresponds to TRBD1 (5 bases). CDR1 is MGHDK, CDR2 SYGVNS, per germline. V dropped 2 bases and J dropped 5 bases, with 6 bases sitting between them. The CDR3 has 12 amino acids.

This clone appeared once. The chain combines TRBV30 with TRBJ2-6, with D possibly being TRBD1 (5 bases). The CDR3 length is 14 residues. The germline CDR1 and CDR2 sequences are GTSNPN and SVGIG (reference sequence). Trimming removed 1 base from V and 2 bases from J, with 6 bases in between. The chain's CDR3 is CAWSEGAGANVLTF. In DNA, the CDR3 is TGTGCCTGGAGTGAAGGGGCTGGGGCCAACGTCCTGACTTTC. The complete variable domain, with remaining parts taken from reference TRBV30 and TRBJ2-6, reads SQTIHQWPATLVQPVGSPLSLECTVEGTSNPNLYWYRQAAGRGLQLLFYSVGIGQISSEVPQNLSASRPQDRQFILSSKKLLLSDSGFYLCAWSEGAGANVLTFGAGSRLTVL.

The rearrangement joins TRBV11-2 to TRBJ2-3, with 10 nucleotides matching TRBD2. J gave up 11 bases and V 4 bases, and 12 bases lay outside the gene matches. The length of the CDR3 is 15 residues. The germline CDR1 and CDR2 sequences are SGHAT and FQNNGV. CDR3: CASSYNSGRARRQYF. Here the CDR3 DNA reads TGTGCCAGCAGCTATAACAGCGGGAGGGCCAGGAGGCAGTATTTT.

The V gene is TRBV27, the J gene TRBJ2-2, with D perhaps TRBD1 (5 bases). The CDR3 consists of 14 residues. Per germline, CDR1 MNHEY and CDR2 SMNVEV (reference sequence). The V and J ends lost 5 bases and 1 base respectively, with 8 bases between them. The CDR3 region is CASSKGVNTGELFF. Here the CDR3 DNA reads TGTGCCAGCAGTAAAGGGGTGAACACCGGGGAGCTGTTTTTT.